The rows below give T cell receptor beta chains drawn from one sample of a study of blood T cells in healthy people across ages. TCRdb processed the 5' RACE reads anew with MiXCR; each CDR3 protein has one entry. The sample holds roughly 800,000 distinct CDR3 sequences, 20% to 25% seen once. The same sample was also studied in work on T cells of mothers and their children.

Sequencing input: blood. The receptors originated from a boy aged 10-17 years in good health. Both conserved end residues are part of each CDR3. A D gene is named only where the DNA matches it firmly. Size is omitted from some rows. Given values are once, few, many or a class for expanded clones.

NA,TRBD2,TRBV28,TRBJ2-7,CASSKAGVAYEQYF,TGTGCCAGCAGTAAAGCGGGAGTGGCCTACGAGCAGTACTTC
few,NA,TRBV3-1,TRBJ2-7,CASSQPLSTGVPYEQYF,TGTGCCAGCAGCCAGCCTCTCTCTACGGGGGTACCCTACGAGCAGTACTTC
NA,NA,TRBV9,TRBJ2-5,CASSTHRQTGEETQYF,TGTGCCAGCAGCACGCACCGACAGACCGGGGAGGAGACCCAGTACTTC
NA,TRBD1,TRBV7-2,TRBJ2-7,CTSNLDRGEYEQYF,TGTACCAGCAACCTAGACAGGGGGGAGTACGAGCAGTACTTC
few,TRBD2,TRBV4-2,TRBJ2-1,CASSQDPRGLAAPSSYNEQFF,TGTGCCAGCAGCCAAGACCCTAGGGGACTAGCGGCTCCGAGCTCCTACAATGAGCAGTTCTTC
few,NA,TRBV12-3/TRBV12-4,TRBJ1-2,CASTSPSNYGYTF,TGTGCCAGCACCTCGCCCTCTAACTATGGCTACACCTTC
few,NA,TRBV12-3/TRBV12-4,TRBJ2-1,CASVLGGPDNEQFF,TGTGCCAGCGTACTCGGCGGCCCTGACAATGAGCAGTTCTTC
few,NA,TRBV6-2/TRBV6-3,TRBJ2-1,CASQGGTESYNEQFF,TGTGCCAGCCAAGGGGGGACCGAATCCTACAATGAGCAGTTCTTC
NA,TRBD2,TRBV7-2,TRBJ2-5,CASSKHSGGETQYF,TGTGCCAGCAGCAAACACTCGGGGGGAGAGACCCAGTACTTC
NA,NA,TRBV2,TRBJ2-1,CASSEVGASYNEQFF,TGTGCCAGCAGTGAAGTCGGGGCCTCCTACAATGAGCAGTTCTTC
NA,NA,TRBV3-1,TRBJ1-2,CASSQEPERNGYTF,TGTGCCAGCAGCCAAGAACCTGAGAGAAATGGCTACACCTTC
NA,TRBD1,TRBV27,TRBJ1-2,CASSPTTGGDYGYTF,TGTGCCAGCAGTCCCACCACAGGGGGCGACTATGGCTACACCTTC
few,TRBD1,TRBV6-5,TRBJ1-4,CASSPRGLKNEKLFF,TGTGCCAGCAGTCCCAGGGGGCTTAAGAATGAAAAACTGTTTTTT
NA,TRBD1,TRBV7-9,TRBJ2-3,CASSSTGTGEGDTQYF,TGTGCCAGCAGCTCGACCGGGACAGGGGAGGGAGATACGCAGTATTTT
NA,TRBD1,TRBV15,TRBJ2-1,CATSRTGTGLWEQFF,TGTGCCACCAGCAGAACCGGGACAGGGCTTTGGGAGCAGTTCTTC
NA,NA,TRBV15,TRBJ1-2,CATSREIVRGYTF,TGTGCCACCAGCAGAGAGATCGTGAGAGGCTACACCTTC
NA,NA,TRBV10-3,TRBJ2-7,CAISGIEGVGEQYF,TGTGCCATCAGTGGAATTGAGGGGGTAGGCGAGCAGTACTTC
NA,NA,TRBV20-1,TRBJ2-7,CSARTGSRAYEQYF,TGCAGTGCTAGAACGGGGTCACGGGCCTACGAGCAGTACTTC
few,NA,TRBV7-3,TRBJ2-1,CASSLAEQGPYNEQFF,TGTGCCAGCAGCTTAGCGGAGCAGGGGCCCTACAATGAGCAGTTCTTC
NA,NA,TRBV10-3,TRBJ2-3,CAISGSDTQYF,TGTGCCATCAGCGGGTCGGATACGCAGTATTTT
few,NA,TRBV29-1,TRBJ2-7,CSVGASHYEQYF,TGCAGCGTTGGCGCTAGTCACTACGAGCAGTACTTC
NA,NA,TRBV20-1,TRBJ2-3,CSARDSRQGYLDTQYF,TGCAGTGCTAGAGACTCCAGGCAGGGGTACCTAGATACGCAGTATTTT
NA,TRBD2,TRBV11-2,TRBJ2-5,CASSFISGGGPDQTQYF,TGTGCCAGCAGCTTTATCTCCGGCGGGGGGCCCGACCAGACTCAGTACTTC
NA,NA,TRBV2,TRBJ2-7,CASSDGLGEQYF,TGTGCCAGCAGTGACGGCCTCGGCGAGCAGTACTTC
NA,NA,TRBV11-3,TRBJ2-7,CASSSPLQATYEQYF,TGTGCCAGCAGCTCCCCACTACAGGCCACCTACGAGCAGTACTTC
NA,TRBD1,TRBV20-1,TRBJ1-2,CSARAGQGWVDGYTF,TGCAGTGCTAGAGCGGGACAGGGTTGGGTAGATGGCTACACCTTC
NA,NA,TRBV9,TRBJ2-3,CASSVGTQGSDTQYF,TGTGCCAGCAGCGTAGGGACACAGGGTTCCGATACGCAGTATTTT
few,NA,TRBV4-1,TRBJ2-5,CASSQLIEETQYF,TGCGCCAGCAGCCAGCTGATAGAGGAGACCCAGTACTTC
NA,TRBD1,TRBV28,TRBJ2-3,CASYSGTGVAYTQYF,TGTGCCAGCTACTCCGGGACAGGGGTAGCGTATACGCAGTATTTT
few,NA,TRBV6-6,TRBJ1-3,CASRKGVGNTIYF,TGTGCCAGCAGGAAAGGGGTTGGAAACACCATATATTTT
few,NA,TRBV7-2,TRBJ2-7,CASSPQGGQTYEQYF,TGTGCCAGCAGCCCCCAGGGGGGCCAAACCTACGAGCAGTACTTC